This TCR beta chain comes out of a study of shared clonotypes between healthy human individuals. The CDR3 sequence is 14 residues long. The germline CDR1 and CDR2 sequences are SGHDT and YYEEEE. V lost 4 bases to trimming and J lost 2 bases; unmatched junction nucleotides: 5. Assay execution proceeded at the deep level. Original analysis: ImmunoSEQ supplied junction-only sequences lacking quality scores, so filtering was different. Profiling relied on immunoSEQ multiplex PCR, and the TCRdb table lists in-frame clones only, not all of them. V and J calls and clone size are copied from that table; D and trimming were computed from the DNA. The profile shows about 2.1 million clones, about 93% of them singletons. The naive CD8 subset, CD45RO-negative cells positively selected for CCR7, excluded terminally differentiated effector memory CD45RA+ cells.

The chain is built from TRBV5-6 and TRBJ1-2, with 7 nucleotides matching TRBD1. Source material: naive CD8+ T cells from PBMCs. This TCR derives from a man aged 18 to 35 in good health. Some clones in this sample may be carry-over from other donors' samples. CDR3 bases: TGTGCCAGCAGCGAAACAGGGGCCAACTATGGCTACACCTTC. This gives the protein CASSETGANYGYTF. Using reference TRBV5-6 and TRBJ1-2 for the parts outside the CDR3, the full variable domain is DAGVTQSPTHLIKTRGQQVTLRCSPKSGHDTVSWYQQALGQGPQFIFQYYEEEERQRGNFPDRFSGHQFPNYSSELNVNALLLGDSALYLCASSETGANYGYTFGSGTRLTVV.